These T cell receptor beta chains were read from a single sample in a study of T cells in Graves' hyperthyroidism and ophthalmopathy. TCRdb re-derived calls from the multiplex PCR reads in MiXCR, one entry per CDR3 protein. The repertoire includes more than 300,000 distinct CDR3 sequences, 15% to 20% of them detected once, and around 40% sits in the top ten. The specimen was blood. The receptors shown here come from a man younger than 35 with Graves' ophthalmopathy. The CDR3 runs from the conserved cysteine through the conserved F or W. Fields, in order: clone size, V gene, D gene, J gene, CDR3 DNA, CDR3 protein. A D gene is named only where the DNA matches it firmly. The size of a clone is reported for some rows only, either as once, few or many, or as a class for expanded clones.

clone_size: .
v_call: TRBV5-6
d_call: .
j_call: TRBJ1-5
cdr3_nt: TGTGCCAGCAGCTTGTACAGGGAGGGCAATCAGCCCCAGCATTTT
cdr3_aa: CASSLYREGNQPQHF

clone_size: .
v_call: TRBV11-2
d_call: TRBD1
j_call: TRBJ1-1
cdr3_nt: TGTGCCAGCAGCTTAATCCGGGACAGGGAGGTTGAAGCTTTCTTT
cdr3_aa: CASSLIRDREVEAFF

clone_size: .
v_call: TRBV20-1
d_call: TRBD2
j_call: TRBJ2-7
cdr3_nt: TGCAGTGCCGCCCCCCCACTAGCGGGGGACTCCTACGAGCAGTACTTC
cdr3_aa: CSAAPPLAGDSYEQYF

clone_size: .
v_call: TRBV9
d_call: .
j_call: TRBJ1-1
cdr3_nt: TGTGCCAGCAGCGCCTGGGACAACACTGAAGCTTTCTTT
cdr3_aa: CASSAWDNTEAFF

clone_size: .
v_call: TRBV4-2
d_call: .
j_call: TRBJ1-5
cdr3_nt: TGTGCCAGCAGCCAAGATCGCGCCAGCAATCAGCCCCAGCATTTT
cdr3_aa: CASSQDRASNQPQHF

clone_size: .
v_call: TRBV4-1
d_call: .
j_call: TRBJ1-2
cdr3_nt: TGCGCCAGCAGCCTGGGGACGGGAAATATCTATGGCTACACCTTC
cdr3_aa: CASSLGTGNIYGYTF

clone_size: many
v_call: TRBV7-8
d_call: .
j_call: TRBJ2-3
cdr3_nt: TGTGCCAGCAGCTTCGGCTCCTTGTACGATACGCAGTATTTT
cdr3_aa: CASSFGSLYDTQYF

clone_size: few
v_call: TRBV7-8
d_call: .
j_call: TRBJ2-1
cdr3_nt: TGTGCCAGCAGGGGGGAGGCGGGCGAGCAGTTCTTC
cdr3_aa: CASRGEAGEQFF

clone_size: .
v_call: TRBV28
d_call: .
j_call: TRBJ1-2
cdr3_nt: TGTGCCAGCAGTCTACCGACAGGACCCCATGGCTACACCTTC
cdr3_aa: CASSLPTGPHGYTF

clone_size: many
v_call: TRBV28
d_call: .
j_call: TRBJ2-7
cdr3_nt: TGTGCCAGCAGTTTGGGGGGGGCGAAGATCCACGAGCAGTACTTC
cdr3_aa: CASSLGGAKIHEQYF

clone_size: many
v_call: TRBV24-1
d_call: TRBD1
j_call: TRBJ2-7
cdr3_nt: TGTGCCACCAGTGATGGGACAGGAAGAGGCGAGCAGTACTTC
cdr3_aa: CATSDGTGRGEQYF

clone_size: few
v_call: TRBV5-1
d_call: .
j_call: TRBJ2-5
cdr3_nt: TGCTGCCAGCCCGGCACTCGGGGCCAAGAGACCCAGTACTTC
cdr3_aa: CCQPGTRGQETQYF

clone_size: .
v_call: TRBV5-1
d_call: TRBD2
j_call: TRBJ2-5
cdr3_nt: TGCGCCAGCAGTTTCTCCGTAGCGGGGGCAGAGACCCAGTACTTC
cdr3_aa: CASSFSVAGAETQYF

clone_size: many
v_call: TRBV2
d_call: .
j_call: TRBJ2-5
cdr3_nt: TGTGCCAGCAGTGAAGCGACCCGGGGGGAGACCCAGTACTTC
cdr3_aa: CASSEATRGETQYF

clone_size: many
v_call: TRBV12-3/TRBV12-4
d_call: .
j_call: TRBJ2-7
cdr3_nt: TGTGCCAGCAGTTTAGCGGTCGGCTACTACGAGCAGTACTTC
cdr3_aa: CASSLAVGYYEQYF

clone_size: many
v_call: TRBV2
d_call: .
j_call: TRBJ1-1
cdr3_nt: TGTGCCAGGGCCGACATGAACACTGAAGCTTTCTTT
cdr3_aa: CARADMNTEAFF

clone_size: .
v_call: TRBV25-1
d_call: .
j_call: TRBJ1-2
cdr3_nt: TGTGCCAGCAGTGAATACGGGTTCAACTATGGCTACACCTTC
cdr3_aa: CASSEYGFNYGYTF

clone_size: .
v_call: TRBV12-3/TRBV12-4
d_call: .
j_call: TRBJ1-5
cdr3_nt: TGTGCCAGCTCCGGGAGTAGCAATCAGCCCCAGCATTTT
cdr3_aa: CASSGSSNQPQHF

clone_size: many
v_call: TRBV13
d_call: .
j_call: TRBJ1-1
cdr3_nt: TGTGCCAGCAGACTAGAGGGGCTTGAAGCTTTCTTT
cdr3_aa: CASRLEGLEAFF

clone_size: .
v_call: TRBV14
d_call: .
j_call: TRBJ1-6
cdr3_nt: TGTGCCAGCAGCCAAGGCTGGACACTTGAAAATTCACCCCTCCACTTT
cdr3_aa: CASSQGWTLENSPLHF

clone_size: few
v_call: TRBV3-1
d_call: .
j_call: TRBJ1-6
cdr3_nt: TGTGCCAGCAGCCAACAGGGGTCCTATAATTCACCCCTCCACTTT
cdr3_aa: CASSQQGSYNSPLHF

clone_size: many
v_call: TRBV18
d_call: .
j_call: TRBJ1-1
cdr3_nt: TGTGCCAGCTCACCTGGTGGGGGGGACACTGAAGCTTTCTTT
cdr3_aa: CASSPGGGDTEAFF

clone_size: few
v_call: TRBV29-1
d_call: .
j_call: TRBJ2-3
cdr3_nt: TGCAGCACAGTGGGCGGCGGGACAGATACGCAGTATTTT
cdr3_aa: CSTVGGGTDTQYF

clone_size: many
v_call: TRBV11-2
d_call: .
j_call: TRBJ2-1
cdr3_nt: TGTGCCAGCAGCAGGAGTCTACAGGGCTTCGGGGATGAGCAGTTCTTC
cdr3_aa: CASSRSLQGFGDEQFF

clone_size: .
v_call: TRBV2
d_call: TRBD2
j_call: TRBJ2-3
cdr3_nt: TGTGCCAGCAGCTCCTGGGAGCGGGAGGGCGATACGCAGTATTTT
cdr3_aa: CASSSWEREGDTQYF

clone_size: few
v_call: TRBV5-1
d_call: TRBD2
j_call: TRBJ2-3
cdr3_nt: TGCGCCAGCAGCCGTGGACTAGCGGGGGAAGATACGCAGTATTTT
cdr3_aa: CASSRGLAGEDTQYF

clone_size: many
v_call: TRBV12-3/TRBV12-4
d_call: TRBD1
j_call: TRBJ1-4
cdr3_nt: TGTGCCAGCAGCCCCGCCGGGACAGGGGGCCCTAATGAAAAACTGTTTTTT
cdr3_aa: CASSPAGTGGPNEKLFF

clone_size: .
v_call: TRBV4-1
d_call: .
j_call: TRBJ1-2
cdr3_nt: TGCGCCAGCAGACCCGGGCCTAGGGAAGGCTACACCTTC
cdr3_aa: CASRPGPREGYTF

clone_size: .
v_call: TRBV4-2
d_call: TRBD1
j_call: TRBJ2-3
cdr3_nt: TGTGCCAGCAGCCAACCTTCCGGGACAGGGGGCACAGATACGCAGTATTTT
cdr3_aa: CASSQPSGTGGTDTQYF

clone_size: .
v_call: TRBV2
d_call: TRBD2
j_call: TRBJ2-5
cdr3_nt: TGTGCCAGCAGTAAGGGACTAGCGGGAGGAGAGACCCAGTACTTC
cdr3_aa: CASSKGLAGGETQYF

clone_size: many
v_call: TRBV11-1
d_call: TRBD1
j_call: TRBJ2-7
cdr3_nt: TGTGCCAGCAGCTTAGGACAGGGAGTTTTTTACGAGCAGTACTTC
cdr3_aa: CASSLGQGVFYEQYF

clone_size: few
v_call: TRBV5-1
d_call: TRBD2
j_call: TRBJ2-1
cdr3_nt: TGCGCCAGCAGCTTGTCCAGCGGGGGCCTGCAGGGGCAGTTCTTC
cdr3_aa: CASSLSSGGLQGQFF

clone_size: .
v_call: TRBV19
d_call: TRBD2
j_call: TRBJ2-3
cdr3_nt: TGTGCCAGTAGTAAAAGAGGGCCTAGCGGAGACGGAGATACGCAGTATTTT
cdr3_aa: CASSKRGPSGDGDTQYF

clone_size: .
v_call: TRBV7-9
d_call: .
j_call: TRBJ1-4
cdr3_nt: TGTGCCAGCAGCTTAGAATTACGGCATGAAAAACTGTTTTTT
cdr3_aa: CASSLELRHEKLFF

clone_size: few
v_call: TRBV9
d_call: .
j_call: TRBJ2-7
cdr3_nt: TGTGCCAGCAGCGTAGCTTCGAGGGGGGCCTACGAGCAGTACTTC
cdr3_aa: CASSVASRGAYEQYF

clone_size: many
v_call: TRBV28
d_call: TRBD1
j_call: TRBJ2-6
cdr3_nt: TGTGCCAGCTCGACAGGGATCTCCGGGGCCAACGTCCTGACTTTC
cdr3_aa: CASSTGISGANVLTF

clone_size: few
v_call: TRBV28
d_call: .
j_call: TRBJ1-1
cdr3_nt: TGTGCCAGCAGCACCTTCCAGGGTTGGGCCACTGAAGCTTTCTTT
cdr3_aa: CASSTFQGWATEAFF

clone_size: many
v_call: TRBV13
d_call: .
j_call: TRBJ2-1
cdr3_nt: TGTGCCAGCAGCTTAGCCCGGGATGAGCAGTTCTTC
cdr3_aa: CASSLARDEQFF

clone_size: .
v_call: TRBV6-1
d_call: .
j_call: TRBJ2-7
cdr3_nt: TGTGCCAGCACCACGGGACACTACGAGCAGTACTTC
cdr3_aa: CASTTGHYEQYF

clone_size: .
v_call: TRBV29-1
d_call: TRBD1
j_call: TRBJ1-2
cdr3_nt: TGCAGCGCCGCCGGGACAGGGGAGATCTATGGCTACACCTTC
cdr3_aa: CSAAGTGEIYGYTF

clone_size: .
v_call: TRBV6-2/TRBV6-3
d_call: TRBD1
j_call: TRBJ2-7
cdr3_nt: TGTGCCAGCAGACCCGGGACAGAGTCCCACGAGCAGTACTTC
cdr3_aa: CASRPGTESHEQYF

clone_size: .
v_call: TRBV9
d_call: TRBD2
j_call: TRBJ2-3
cdr3_nt: TGTGCCAGCAGGGGACTAGCGGGGGGGCCGGACACAGATACGCAGTATTTT
cdr3_aa: CASRGLAGGPDTDTQYF

clone_size: few
v_call: TRBV18
d_call: .
j_call: TRBJ2-7
cdr3_nt: TGTGCCAGCTCCCCATTACGGACAGACTACTCAGAGCAGTACTTC
cdr3_aa: CASSPLRTDYSEQYF

clone_size: .
v_call: TRBV12-3/TRBV12-4
d_call: TRBD2
j_call: TRBJ2-1
cdr3_nt: TGTGCCAGCAGTTGGGGGGGGACCAGCTCCTACAATGAGCAGTTCTTC
cdr3_aa: CASSWGGTSSYNEQFF

clone_size: few
v_call: TRBV15
d_call: .
j_call: TRBJ2-7
cdr3_nt: TGTGCCACCAGCATCCGACTAACCTCCTACGAGCAGTACTTC
cdr3_aa: CATSIRLTSYEQYF

clone_size: few
v_call: TRBV6-4
d_call: TRBD1
j_call: TRBJ1-2
cdr3_nt: TGTGCCAGCAGTGACCTGACGACAGGGAATGGCTACACCTTC
cdr3_aa: CASSDLTTGNGYTF

clone_size: .
v_call: TRBV6-5
d_call: .
j_call: TRBJ2-5
cdr3_nt: TGTGCCAGCAGTTACCCCCGGGTGGCCCGGCGCTTGGAGACCCAGTACTTC
cdr3_aa: CASSYPRVARRLETQYF

clone_size: many
v_call: TRBV5-1
d_call: TRBD1
j_call: TRBJ1-1
cdr3_nt: TGCGCCAGCAGCAGTAGCCGCCTTCAGGGGGCAAGTACTGAAGCTTTCTTT
cdr3_aa: CASSSSRLQGASTEAFF

clone_size: many
v_call: TRBV9
d_call: .
j_call: TRBJ1-1
cdr3_nt: TGTGCCAGCAGCGTAAGTCCAACAAACACTGAAGCTTTCTTT
cdr3_aa: CASSVSPTNTEAFF

clone_size: many
v_call: TRBV7-2
d_call: .
j_call: TRBJ2-7
cdr3_nt: TGTGCCAGCAGCCAAAGTCAGGGTATACCATCCTACGAGCAGTACTTC
cdr3_aa: CASSQSQGIPSYEQYF

clone_size: many
v_call: TRBV12-3/TRBV12-4
d_call: TRBD1
j_call: TRBJ1-2
cdr3_nt: TGTGCCAGCAGTGCCCCGACAGGGGGAAAAAACTATGGCTACACCTTC
cdr3_aa: CASSAPTGGKNYGYTF